Each of the 7 T cell receptor beta chains below was sequenced from the same sample in a study of cytomegalovirus exposure and HLA in healthy donors. Researchers ran the PCR with 60 Vbeta and 13 Jbeta primers. Sequenced by immunoSEQ multiplex PCR; TCRdb stores in-frame clones only, minus some. The sample consists of around 65,000 clones, roughly two thirds of them appearing once. The sample was PBMCs. The receptors originated from a man aged 35 to 55 in good health and CMV-seropositive.

The rearrangement joins TRBV7-9 to TRBJ2-1; D call uncertain. The CDR3 consists of 16 residues. V lost 1 base to trimming and J lost 8 bases, with 18 bases between them. CDR1 and CDR2 (germline): SEHNR, FQNEAQ (reference sequence). The CDR3 DNA reads TGTGCCAGCAGCTTAGAGGTGGCTAGAATCATCGATGAGCAGTTCTTC. Amino acids: CASSLEVARIIDEQFF.

This clone was found a few times. This chain uses TRBV6-5 with TRBJ2-7; D possibly corresponds to TRBD2 (6 bases). The CDR3 runs 13 residues. V lost 6 bases to trimming and J lost 5 bases, with 14 bases between them. CDR1 MNHEY and CDR2 SVGAGI come from the germline V gene. The CDR3 DNA reads as TGTGCCAGCAGCTCGACTAGAAGGAACGAGCAGTACTTC. As protein: CASSSTRRNEQYF.

This chain uses TRBV19 with TRBJ1-2; D is ambiguous. The V gene lost 3 bases and the J gene lost 6 bases, with 11 bases spanning the gap. There are 13 residues in the CDR3. Germline V gives CDR1 LNHDA, CDR2 SQIVND (reference sequence). The CDR3 reads CASSIDTGDGYTF. In DNA, the CDR3 is TGTGCCAGTAGTATTGACACGGGAGATGGCTACACCTTC.

The CDR3 bases are TGTGCCAGCAGTGACTCGACTGGGAACTATGGCTACACCTTC. This gives the protein CASSDSTGNYGYTF. The J gene is TRBJ1-2, the V gene TRBV6-4; D not certain. The CDR3 covers 14 residues. In germline, CDR1 is MRHNA, CDR2 SNTAGT. V lost 0 bases and J 2 bases, leaving 7 bases between the germline ends.

This clone occurred a few times. J is TRBJ2-1 and V is TRBV2, with TRBD1 as a possible D gene (5 bases). This CDR3 spans 14 amino acids. Germline lookup yields CDR1 SNHLY and CDR2 FYNNEI. Trimming removed 6 bases from V and 2 bases from J, with 11 bases in between. The CDR3 loop is CASRTDRTYNEQFF. The CDR3 bases are TGTGCCAGCAGGACCGACAGAACCTACAATGAGCAGTTCTTC.

This sequence joins TRBV5-1 and TRBJ2-5, with 10 bases matching TRBD2. The DNA matches TRBJ2-7 better at its end, which makes the J call doubtful. CDR1 is SGHRS, CDR2 YFSETQ, per germline. The CDR3 runs to 14 residues. The CDR3 region has the DNA TGCGCCAGCAGCGCAACCGGGACTAGCGTCGAGCAGTACTTC. Translating it yields CASSATGTSVEQYF.

The V call is TRBV5-6, the J call TRBJ2-1; TRBD2 might be the D (5 bases). V lost 2 bases and J lost 7, with 7 bases in between. Germline-derived CDR1 and CDR2 are SGHDT and YYEEEE. The CDR3 covers 12 residues. CDR3 DNA: TGTGCCAGCAGCTTACTAGGTAATGAGCAGTTCTTC. Translating it yields CASSLLGNEQFF.